Listed below are T cell receptor beta chains from one sample, sequenced in a study of cytomegalovirus exposure and HLA in healthy donors. Produced via immunoSEQ multiplex PCR; TCRdb's table is partial and in-frame only. Of some 150,000 clones in the sample, around 88% were seen once. The sequencing input was PBMCs. The receptors come from a man younger than 35 in good health and CMV-seropositive. The CDR3 runs from the conserved cysteine through the conserved F or W. D genes are given only for firm matches. The size entry is marked missing in some rows and otherwise reads once, few, many or a size class.

TRBJ2-7 TRBV2 NA NA CASNGPRGIHTYEQYF TGTGCCAGCAACGGCCCCAGGGGTATACACACCTACGAGCAGTACTTC
TRBJ1-5 TRBV18 NA once CASSESNQPQHF TGTGCCAGCTCAGAGAGCAATCAGCCCCAGCATTTT
TRBJ2-3 TRBV5-1 TRBD2 NA CASSGERGTQYF TGCGCCAGCAGCGGGGAGCGGGGTACGCAGTATTTT
TRBJ2-1 TRBV4-2 NA NA CASSQGVNEQFF TGTGCCAGCAGCCAAGGAGTAAATGAGCAGTTCTTC
TRBJ2-7 TRBV5-6 NA NA CASSLAGKGTKGYEQYF TGTGCCAGCAGCCTTGCGGGGAAGGGAACCAAAGGGTACGAGCAGTACTTC
TRBJ1-5 TRBV6-5 NA NA CASSYDRGTNQPQHF TGTGCCAGCAGTTATGACAGAGGCACCAATCAGCCCCAGCATTTT
TRBJ2-2 TRBV4-3 TRBD1 NA CASRPGTANTGELFF TGCGCCAGCAGACCGGGGACAGCGAACACCGGGGAGCTGTTTTTT
TRBJ1-5 TRBV19 NA once CASSIPDIVSNQPQHF TGTGCCAGTAGTATTCCGGACATCGTGAGCAATCAGCCCCAGCATTTT
TRBJ1-2 TRBV4-3 NA once CASSQVYPANYGYTF TGCGCCAGCAGCCAAGTTTATCCAGCTAACTATGGCTACACCTTC
TRBJ2-5 TRBV5-5 NA NA CASSLASTQYF TGTGCCAGCAGCTTGGCATCGACCCAGTACTTC
TRBJ2-1 TRBV6-6 TRBD1 NA CASADRGRINEQFF TGTGCCAGCGCCGACAGGGGGCGTATTAATGAGCAGTTCTTC
TRBJ2-5 TRBV4-1 NA NA CASSQVGLVQETQYF TGCGCCAGCAGCCAAGTGGGGCTTGTACAGGAGACCCAGTACTTC
TRBJ2-7 TRBV2 TRBD1 NA CASSRTGVDSYEQYF TGTGCCAGCAGCCGAACAGGGGTCGACTCCTACGAGCAGTACTTC
TRBJ2-7 TRBV7-9 TRBD1 NA CASSNTDRESHEQYF TGTGCCAGCAGCAACACCGACAGGGAGTCCCACGAGCAGTACTTC
TRBJ2-5 TRBV7-8 TRBD2 NA CASSLARGGQETQYF TGTGCCAGCAGCTTAGCGCGGGGGGGCCAAGAGACCCAGTACTTC
TRBJ1-1 TRBV5-6 NA NA CASSYRERDTEAFF TGTGCCAGCAGCTACAGGGAAAGGGACACTGAAGCTTTCTTT
TRBJ2-1 TRBV19 TRBD2 NA CASSISGGAGNEQFF TGTGCCAGTAGTATTAGCGGGGGGGCTGGCAATGAGCAGTTCTTC
TRBJ2-1 TRBV29-1 TRBD1 NA CSLWTGGYNEQFF TGCAGCCTGTGGACAGGGGGCTACAATGAGCAGTTCTTC
TRBJ1-1 TRBV11-2 NA NA CASSGAGANTEAFF TGTGCCAGCAGCGGGGCAGGGGCGAACACTGAAGCTTTCTTT
TRBJ2-1 TRBV9 TRBD2 NA CASGVAGVNEQFF TGTGCCAGCGGAGTAGCGGGAGTCAATGAGCAGTTCTTC
TRBJ1-1 TRBV5-6 TRBD1 NA CASSSRDRGGRKAFF TGTGCCAGCAGCTCGAGGGACAGGGGAGGGAGGAAGGCTTTCTTT
TRBJ1-1 TRBV19 TRBD1 NA CASAGGTGRLNTEAFF TGTGCCAGCGCCGGCGGGACAGGGAGGCTGAACACTGAAGCTTTCTTT
TRBJ2-3 TRBV11-2 TRBD1 NA CASSRRDRGSTDTQYF TGTGCCAGCAGCCGAAGGGACAGGGGTAGCACAGATACGCAGTATTTT
TRBJ2-7 TRBV30 TRBD1 NA CAWSVGTGAKGEQYF TGTGCCTGGAGTGTCGGAACAGGGGCGAAGGGCGAGCAGTACTTC
TRBJ2-6 TRBV6-6 NA once CASSLSSGANVLTF TGTGCCAGCAGTCTTAGCTCTGGGGCCAACGTCCTGACTTTC
TRBJ2-3 TRBV7-2 TRBD2 NA CASSGSGGRIRTDTQYF TGTGCCAGCAGCGGATCGGGGGGGAGGATCCGAACAGATACGCAGTATTTT
TRBJ1-2 TRBV5-6 NA NA CASMVQGLYGYTF TGTGCCAGCATGGTACAGGGATTATATGGCTACACCTTC
TRBJ1-2 TRBV6-5 NA NA CASRSQNNYGYTF TGTGCCAGCAGATCTCAGAATAACTATGGCTACACCTTC
TRBJ2-5 TRBV9 NA NA CASSVGMDREGETQYF TGTGCCAGCAGCGTAGGAATGGACAGGGAGGGAGAGACCCAGTACTTC
TRBJ1-1 TRBV29-1 NA NA CSVVLGLSHTEAFF TGCAGCGTTGTTCTGGGACTGAGTCACACTGAAGCTTTCTTT
TRBJ2-7 TRBV5-6 TRBD1 NA CASSLQGAYEQYF TGTGCCAGCAGCCTACAGGGGGCCTACGAGCAGTACTTC
TRBJ2-3 TRBV7-8 NA NA CASSLALSTSTDTQYF TGTGCCAGCAGCTTAGCACTCTCTACGAGCACAGATACGCAGTATTTT
TRBJ1-4 TRBV4-2 TRBD1 NA CASSHARQGRDEKLFF TGTGCCAGCAGCCATGCTAGACAGGGGCGGGATGAAAAACTGTTTTTT
TRBJ2-2 TRBV5-4 TRBD1 NA CASSLDRATGELFF TGTGCCAGCAGTCTTGACAGGGCCACCGGGGAGCTGTTTTTT
TRBJ2-1 TRBV28 TRBD2 NA CASSSASSGRVYNEQFF TGTGCCAGCAGTTCCGCCTCTAGCGGGAGGGTGTACAATGAGCAGTTCTTC
TRBJ2-7 TRBV2 TRBD2 NA CASSDRTRLSSYEQYF TGTGCCAGCAGTGACAGGACTAGATTAAGCTCCTACGAGCAGTACTTC
TRBJ2-5 TRBV5-1 NA once CASRPAGETQYF TGCGCCAGCCGCCCAGCGGGAGAGACCCAGTACTTC
TRBJ2-3 TRBV25-1 NA NA CASSSPLERDTQYF TGTGCCAGCAGTTCCCCCCTGGAGCGGGATACGCAGTATTTT
TRBJ2-7 TRBV18 TRBD1 NA CASSPGTGRSYEQYF TGTGCCAGCTCACCTGGGACAGGCCGCTCCTACGAGCAGTACTTC
TRBJ1-1 TRBV10-3 TRBD1 NA CAISAGTGGTEAFF TGTGCCATCAGTGCGGGGACAGGGGGCACTGAAGCTTTCTTT
TRBJ2-5 TRBV13 TRBD2 few CANRGGPETQYF TGTGCCAACCGCGGGGGACCGGAGACCCAGTACTTC
TRBJ1-2 TRBV7-2 TRBD1 NA CASSLRGQGAFYGYTF TGTGCCAGCAGCTTAAGGGGACAGGGGGCTTTCTATGGCTACACCTTC
TRBJ2-6 TRBV4-2 TRBD1 NA CASSRTGKGPVESGANVLTF TGTGCCAGCAGCCGGACAGGGAAAGGCCCGGTGGAATCTGGGGCCAACGTCCTGACTTTC
TRBJ1-2 TRBV6-5 TRBD1 NA CASRAGTGDGYTF TGTGCCAGCAGAGCGGGGACAGGGGATGGCTACACCTTC
TRBJ1-4 TRBV9 TRBD1 NA CASSVEGDSEKLFF TGTGCCAGCAGCGTAGAGGGGGACAGCGAAAAACTGTTTTTT
TRBJ2-2 TRBV6-1 TRBD1 NA CASSEVNRGVGGELFF TGTGCCAGCAGTGAAGTAAACAGGGGGGTCGGCGGGGAGCTGTTTTTT
TRBJ1-1 TRBV7-9 NA NA CASSLEAFF TGTGCCAGCAGCCTCGAGGCTTTCTTT
TRBJ2-3 TRBV7-2 NA NA CASSPWGETQYF TGTGCCAGCAGCCCTTGGGGGGAAACGCAGTATTTT
TRBJ2-7 TRBV5-6 TRBD1 NA CASSLGDSSYEQYF TGTGCCAGCAGCTTGGGGGACAGCTCCTACGAGCAGTACTTC
TRBJ2-1 TRBV10-3 NA many CAIMRGIGNEQFF TGTGCCATCATGAGGGGGATCGGGAATGAGCAGTTCTTC
TRBJ2-7 TRBV9 NA once CASSVAPSYEQYF TGTGCCAGCAGCGTAGCCCCCTCTTACGAGCAGTACTTC
TRBJ1-1 TRBV9 NA NA CASSERGKDTEAFF TGTGCCAGCAGCGAACGGGGGAAGGACACTGAAGCTTTCTTT
TRBJ2-2 TRBV4-2 TRBD2 few CASSQELREIGELFF TGTGCCAGCAGCCAAGAGCTGCGGGAGATCGGGGAGCTGTTTTTT